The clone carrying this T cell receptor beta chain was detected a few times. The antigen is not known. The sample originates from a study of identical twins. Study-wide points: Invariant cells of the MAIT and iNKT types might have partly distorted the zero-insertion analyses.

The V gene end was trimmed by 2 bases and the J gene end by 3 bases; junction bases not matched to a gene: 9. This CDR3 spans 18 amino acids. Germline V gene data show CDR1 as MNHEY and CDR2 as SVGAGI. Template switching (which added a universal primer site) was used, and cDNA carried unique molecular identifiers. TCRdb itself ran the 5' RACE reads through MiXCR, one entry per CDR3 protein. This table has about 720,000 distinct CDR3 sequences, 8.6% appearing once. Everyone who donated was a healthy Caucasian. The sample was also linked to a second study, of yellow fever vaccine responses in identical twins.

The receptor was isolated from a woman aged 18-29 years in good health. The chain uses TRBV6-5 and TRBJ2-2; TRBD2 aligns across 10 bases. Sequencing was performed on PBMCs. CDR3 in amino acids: CASSYRASGGSDTGELFF. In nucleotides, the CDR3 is TGTGCCAGCAGTTACAGGGCTAGCGGGGGAAGTGACACCGGGGAGCTGTTTTTT.